This T cell receptor (beta chain) was recovered during a study of PD-1 blockade in classical Hodgkin lymphoma. Study-wide context: On a schedule of every 2 weeks, patients received nivolumab 3 mg/kg intravenously.

Each patient relapsed following autologous stem cell transplantation, and prior brentuximab vedotin exposure differed. Best overall response was complete response, partial response or progressive disease in these relapsed/refractory classical Hodgkin lymphoma patients. Study results and limitations: Complete responders had baseline diversity similar to newly diagnosed patients.

TCRdb's copy holds only in-frame clones and misses some; the assay was immunoSEQ multiplex PCR. The sample lists 55,000 to 65,000 clones; roughly nine tenths were seen once. About this clone itself: Its antigen is unidentified.

The CDR3 is made up of 14 amino acids. V was trimmed by 3 bases and J by 0 bases, leaving 9 bases between them. Germline V gene data show CDR1 as GTSNPN and CDR2 as SVGIG (reference sequence). J is TRBJ1-3 and V is TRBV30; TRBD1 is a possible D gene (6 bases). The sample consisted of peripheral blood mononuclear cells (PBMCs), taken at baseline. This TCR was sampled from a human donor with classical Hodgkin lymphoma. The CDR3 bases are TGTGCCTGGAGCCGAGGGGGCTCTGGAAACACCATATATTTT. It is translated as CAWSRGGSGNTIYF.